This T cell receptor (beta chain) is drawn from a study of naive and memory T cell subsets (TCRdb year 2017). Regarding the complete study: In the figure summarizing the skin biopsy and whole blood samples, 10 or so blood donors, 7 tuberculin skin test biopsies and 3 saline control biopsies were reported. Skin biopsies were collected from tuberculin skin test sites or from saline-injected control sites and were processed for RNA extraction as previously described. PCR2 was typically a SYBR Green qPCR stopped at a set threshold; low-input samples could instead use end-point PCR (approximately 6 cycles).

Library preparation was by UMI-ligation and nested PCR. Four rounds of PCR, run with the SP2 primer together with nested alpha and beta constant region primers, were used to amplify the ligated cDNA. For the blood and skin samples, reverse transcription of TCR RNA was done with SuperScript IV along with alpha and beta constant region primers. T4 RNA ligase 1 was used to ligate an oligonucleotide containing the Illumina SP2 primer and a UMI to the 3' end of the cDNA. The 12-nucleotide UMI consisted of two random hexamers with an eight-base spacer between the hexamers to prevent hairpin formation. From the second PCR onward, TCR alpha and beta chain libraries were processed separately and dual indexed for multiplexing. After pooling, the indexed libraries were analyzed by capillary electrophoresis and sequenced on either an Illumina MiSeq or NextSeq. To boost base diversity and improve cluster recognition, PhiX DNA at roughly 4.5-7% was spiked into the libraries. As for how the authors treated the data: Demultiplexor took UMIs from read 2, joined the UMIs to the TCR sequence from read 1, and separated reads according to sample indices. Decombinator identified V and J genes and V-J junctions, assigning each TCR a five-part identifier including V and J deletions. Collapsinator used UMIs to correct sequencing errors and PCR amplification heterogeneity, yielding UMI-based abundance per TCR. CDR3Translator turned identifiers into nucleotide sequence, translated that sequence into amino acids, and pulled out CDR3 regions based on terminal motifs. Error-corrected counts of alpha and beta TCRs from blood and skin were compared after being normalized to the amount of input RNA. In TCRdb, the public reads were trimmed at Q25 with fastp and aligned with MiXCR, with productive beta chains retained. Here each entry gathers all rows of one CDR3 protein and keeps the most common genes and DNA. V and J calls and clone size were set by TCRdb, not the authors. The sample contains thousands of distinct CDR3 sequences, approximately 4% of them found a single time. The top ten hold roughly a fifth of the sample.

The CDR3, cysteine through phenylalanine, is 15 amino acids long. Just the 45-base CDR3 DNA is kept, in frame starting at base 1. V is pared back by 4 bases and J by 7 bases, with 20 bases lying between the germline termini. CDR1 and CDR2 were assigned from the germline V gene as SGHTA and FQGNSA. Beyond this particular receptor, the publication reports: Details of skin biopsy collection and RNA processing were not given in the paper but were referenced to earlier studies. The potential sensitivity of the RNA-based method to TCR transcript changes with T cell activation and differentiation was acknowledged. TCR sequences were reportedly obtained from both types of skin biopsy, with many more TCRs found at tuberculin skin test sites.

Explained via the paper, the treatment or condition label denotes: skin biopsy from saline-injected control site (resident skin T cells). Total RNA was used without cell sorting and was treated with RQ1 DNase before reverse transcription, with a target input of about 1 to 1,100 ng. A robust, sensitive protocol for the amplification, sequencing and analysis of TCRs was described in the study, in which 3' ligation of a UMI-containing oligonucleotide to TCR cDNA was used. Skin sites injected with saline were biopsied so that the resident skin T cell population could be sampled. Skin biopsy and whole blood libraries were made to test pipeline robustness in samples where T cells form a minority population. This clonotype is considered large (0.1 to 1%). The antigen this receptor binds is unknown. Per-base qualities were not stored, and no clone one base away is much larger.

The receptor was derived from an adult in good health. This sample comprised skin, obtained from a saline injection site in the skin. Recombination connected TRBV7-2 to TRBJ2-7, and TRBD1 may be the D gene, going by 6 matching bases. The nucleotide sequence is TGTGCCAGCAGCTCGCTGACCAGGGGTGGGGAGGAGCAGTACTTC. Translated, it gives CASSSLTRGGEEQYF.